This is a list of T cell receptor beta chains from one sample in a study of CD8 T cells in ankylosing spondylitis. TCRdb fed the 5' RACE reads into MiXCR, producing one record per CDR3 protein. The sample records 250,000 or so distinct CDR3 sequences, 18% being singletons. Sequencing was carried out using blood, either unsorted or a sorted T cell fraction (not recorded which). All receptors derive from a male donor with ankylosing spondylitis or in good health (not recorded which). The CDR3 runs from the conserved cysteine through the conserved F or W. Each record gives: clone size, D gene, V gene, J gene, CDR3 protein, CDR3 DNA. D genes are given only for firm matches. Size is omitted from some rows. Given values are once, few, many or a class for expanded clones.

>.|.|TRBV7-3|TRBJ2-1
CASSSQGGNEQFF
TGTGCCAGCAGCTCCCAGGGGGGGAATGAGCAGTTCTTC
>many|.|TRBV28|TRBJ2-5
CASSKLNFWIGVASNQETQYF
TGTGCCAGCAGCAAGTTAAACTTTTGGATAGGAGTAGCGAGTAACCAAGAGACCCAGTACTTC
>.|TRBD2|TRBV4-2|TRBJ2-3
CASGHLAGISTDTQYF
TGTGCCAGCGGTCATTTAGCGGGCATTAGCACAGATACGCAGTATTTT
>few|.|TRBV4-2|TRBJ2-3
CASSQISGPMEDTQYF
TGTGCCAGCAGCCAAATTAGCGGCCCAATGGAGGATACGCAGTATTTT
>few|TRBD1|TRBV29-1|TRBJ2-7
CSVMTGGNHEQYF
TGCAGCGTGATGACAGGGGGCAATCACGAGCAGTACTTC
>.|.|TRBV12-3/TRBV12-4|TRBJ2-1
CACRAPSYNEQFF
TGTGCCTGCCGCGCCCCCTCCTACAATGAGCAGTTCTTC
>.|TRBD2|TRBV6-2/TRBV6-3|TRBJ2-1
CASSYILTSVNEQFF
TGTGCCAGCAGTTACATTTTGACTAGCGTAAATGAGCAGTTCTTC
>.|.|TRBV15|TRBJ2-5
CATGGRTEETQYF
TGTGCCACCGGGGGTCGGACAGAAGAGACCCAGTACTTC
>.|TRBD1|TRBV7-8|TRBJ1-3
CASSLYDRGQGNTIYF
TGTGCCAGCAGCTTATATGACAGGGGGCAGGGAAACACCATATATTTT
>.|.|TRBV7-3|TRBJ2-2
CASSLTGAGELFF
TGTGCCAGCAGCTTAACAGGAGCCGGGGAGCTGTTTTTT
>few|.|TRBV27|TRBJ1-5
CASSLRGPQPQHF
TGTGCCAGCAGTTTGAGGGGTCCTCAGCCCCAGCATTTT
>few|.|TRBV20-1|TRBJ1-6
CSARVGRRGHSPLHF
TGCAGTGCTAGAGTCGGACGCAGGGGACATTCACCCCTCCACTTT
>many|TRBD2|TRBV27|TRBJ2-1
CASSYVSGRANEQFF
TGTGCCAGCAGTTATGTGAGCGGGAGGGCCAATGAGCAGTTCTTC